A single sample gave rise to the 22 T cell receptor beta chains below, sequenced in a study of blood T cell repertoires in COVID-19. Using immunoSEQ multiplex PCR, the repertoire was profiled, and TCRdb retains in-frame clones only, with some absent. The sample records roughly 130,000 clones, about 85% being singletons. The source material was peripheral blood. The receptors come from a man aged 35 to 55 with active or convalescent COVID-19.

This chain uses TRBV6-5 with TRBJ2-2, with D perhaps matching TRBD1 (5 bases). The CDR3 spans 15 residues. V was clipped by 0 bases and J by 4 bases, with 9 bases between them. In germline, CDR1 is MNHEY, CDR2 SVGAGI. This chain's CDR3 is CASSYSRDSTGELFF. The CDR3 DNA sequence: TGTGCCAGCAGTTACTCGAGAGACAGCACCGGGGAGCTGTTTTTT.

This clone was observed once. This chain connects TRBV19 to TRBJ2-7; TRBD2 might be the D (6 bases). V dropped 3 bases and J dropped 3 bases, with 12 bases sitting between them. This CDR3 contains 14 residues. The V gene's germline CDR1 is LNHDA and CDR2 SQIVND (reference sequence). Here the CDR3 reads CASSMAGRIYEQYF. The CDR3 DNA is TGTGCCAGTAGTATGGCGGGACGGATCTACGAGCAGTACTTC.

The genes are TRBV4-1 and TRBJ1-2; D is unresolved. Trimming removed 0 bases at V and 6 bases at J, with 5 bases between. This CDR3 has 12 residues. Germline V lookup: CDR1 MGHRA, CDR2 YSYEKL. CDR3 sequence: CASSQDFHGYTF. CDR3 in DNA: TGCGCCAGCAGCCAAGACTTCCATGGCTACACCTTC.

The rearrangement joins TRBV3-1 (or the pseudogene TRBV3-2) to TRBJ2-2; 8 bases are a match to TRBD2. This CDR3 is 16 amino acids long. The J segment lost 1 base and the V segment lost 3 bases, leaving 4 bases of the junction unmatched. The germline gives CDR1 LGHDT, CDR2 YNNKEL (reference sequence). CDR3 nucleotide sequence: TGTGCCAGCAGCCATAGGACTAGCCTGAACACCGGGGAGCTGTTTTTT. It codes for CASSHRTSLNTGELFF.

The V gene is TRBV3-1 (or the pseudogene TRBV3-2), the J gene TRBJ1-3; 7 positions agree with TRBD1. The CDR3 has 15 amino acids. The germline V gene encodes CDR1 LGHDT and CDR2 YNNKEL (reference sequence). V lost 0 bases to trimming and J lost 3 bases; unmatched junction nucleotides: 2. CDR3 loop: CASSQDRGVGNTIYF. CDR3 DNA: TGTGCCAGCAGCCAAGACAGGGGGGTTGGAAACACCATATATTTT.

This sequence joins TRBV7-9 and TRBJ2-1; D possibly corresponds to TRBD2 (5 bases). Germline V lookup: CDR1 SEHNR, CDR2 FQNEAQ (reference sequence). The V end was cut by 3 bases, the J end by 8 bases, with 17 bases between. The CDR3 extends over 15 amino acids. CDR3 sequence: CASSLDVTTIDEQFF. The CDR3, as DNA: TGTGCCAGCAGCTTGGACGTGACTACAATTGATGAGCAGTTCTTC.

V usage is TRBV14 and J usage is TRBJ2-3, with 12 bases matching TRBD2. This CDR3 has 17 amino acids. Germline V lookup: CDR1 SGHDN, CDR2 FVKESK. Trimming took 3 bases from V and 4 from J; bases not matched to a gene: 8. The DNA of the CDR3 is TGTGCCAGCAGCCAGTTCCGGACTAGCGGGGTGTCAGATACGCAGTATTTT. It is translated as CASSQFRTSGVSDTQYF.

The chain has TRBV20-1 and TRBJ2-7, with a weak D call TRBD1 (6 bases). The V gene's germline CDR1 is DFQATT and CDR2 SNEGSKA (reference sequence). The V end lost 3 bases, the J end lost 3 bases, and 15 bases lay between the germline ends. The CDR3 spans 14 residues. The CDR3 protein is CSASRGRGGYEQYF. DNA of the CDR3: TGCAGTGCTAGTCGGGGAAGAGGGGGCTACGAGCAGTACTTC.

V gene TRBV5-1 combines with J gene TRBJ2-1; a weak D match, TRBD1 (5 bases). This CDR3 spans 16 amino acids. Germline V gives CDR1 SGHRS, CDR2 YFSETQ. V was pared by 0 bases and J by 9 bases, with 19 bases between. CDR3 sequence: CASSLEFYTGSVEQFF. Written as DNA, the CDR3 is TGCGCCAGCAGCTTGGAGTTTTATACAGGCTCCGTTGAGCAGTTCTTC.

CDR3 region: CASSLSQGNTGELFF. The CDR3 coding sequence is TGTGCCAGCAGCTTGAGTCAGGGGAACACCGGGGAGCTGTTTTTT. This chain connects TRBV7-2 to TRBJ2-2; D perhaps matches TRBD1 (5 bases). V was pared by 3 bases and J by 1 base, with 9 bases between. Germline V CDR1 and CDR2: SGHTA, FQGNSA. CDR3 length: 15 residues.

This clone was seen only once. The V gene is TRBV3-1 (or the pseudogene TRBV3-2), the J gene TRBJ2-5; D not resolved. V was clipped by 4 bases and J by 4 bases, with 16 bases between them. CDR3 length equals 15 residues. From germline, CDR1 is LGHDT and CDR2 YNNKEL (reference sequence). CDR3 bases: TGTGCCAGCAGCCCCAAGATCACATCCACAGAGACCCAGTACTTC. Translation: CASSPKITSTETQYF.

V is TRBV7-9 and J is TRBJ2-3; D remains ambiguous. The V end was cut by 5 bases, the J end by 0 bases, with 9 bases between. CDR3 length equals 14 residues. CDR1 and CDR2 (germline): SEHNR, FQNEAQ (reference sequence). The CDR3 coding sequence is TGTGCCAGCAGCGCAGAGACTAGCACAGATACGCAGTATTTT. This gives the protein CASSAETSTDTQYF.

The chain is built from TRBV28 and TRBJ1-5; 9 nucleotides match TRBD1. Germline V CDR1 and CDR2: MDHEN, SYDVKM. This CDR3 spans 16 amino acids. V was pared by 7 bases and J by 1 base, with 8 bases of the junction left unmatched. The CDR3 DNA reads as TGTGCCAGCATCCCACAGGGGGCGCCGAGCAATCAGCCCCAGCATTTT. It yields the protein CASIPQGAPSNQPQHF.

The count of this clone is one. This chain joins TRBV4-2 and TRBJ2-1; TRBD2 agrees at 7 bases. This CDR3 spans 12 amino acids. Germline V gene lookup returns CDR1 LGHNA and CDR2 YNFKEQ. V gave up 4 bases and J gave up 9 bases; unmatched junction bases: 3. For the CDR3, the DNA is TGTGCCAGCAGCCGACTAGCTTTTGAGCAGTTCTTC. Protein product: CASSRLAFEQFF.

The rearrangement uses TRBV30 and TRBJ1-4; D is undetermined. V lost 3 bases to trimming and J lost 0 bases, with 11 bases between them. The CDR3 is made up of 15 amino acids. Germline V CDR1 and CDR2: GTSNPN, SVGIG (reference sequence). For the CDR3, the DNA is TGTGCCTGGAGGGCACAGACAACAACTAATGAAAAACTGTTTTTT. Its translation: CAWRAQTTTNEKLFF. Full variable domain (remainder filled in from reference TRBV30 and TRBJ1-4): SQTIHQWPATLVQPVGSPLSLECTVEGTSNPNLYWYRQAAGRGLQLLFYSVGIGQISSEVPQNLSASRPQDRQFILSSKKLLLSDSGFYLCAWRAQTTTNEKLFFGSGTQLSVL.

A note on this clone: Other DNA sequences from this sample encode an identical CDR3 as well. The chain employs TRBV5-6 and TRBJ2-7; TRBD1 agrees at 7 bases. This CDR3 region has 13 residues. CDR1 SGHDT and CDR2 YYEEEE come from the germline V gene. The V gene end was trimmed by 4 bases and the J gene end by 1 base; junction bases not matched to a gene: 2. The CDR3 reads CASSRGQSYEQYF. CDR3 DNA: TGTGCCAGCAGCCGGGGACAGTCCTACGAGCAGTACTTC.

The chain couples TRBV27 to TRBJ1-6; D gene unclear. CDR3 length: 15 amino acids. Germline CDR1 is MNHEY and CDR2 is SMNVEV (reference sequence). V was cut by 2 bases and J by 3 bases, with 8 bases left in between. Here the CDR3 DNA reads TGTGCCAGCAGTTTAAAGTACAGCTATAATTCACCCCTCCACTTT. It yields the protein CASSLKYSYNSPLHF.

The rearrangement joins TRBV19 to TRBJ2-1; 10 positions agree with TRBD2. The germline CDR1 and CDR2 sequences are LNHDA and SQIVND (reference sequence). The trim removed 8 bases at V and 6 bases at J, leaving 7 bases unmatched. The CDR3 contains 14 residues. The CDR3 loop is CASSSGGRGNEQFF. The CDR3 nucleotides read TGTGCCAGTTCTAGCGGGGGAAGGGGCAATGAGCAGTTCTTC.

The table lists this clone with a count of one. The gene calls are TRBV6-5 and TRBJ2-7, with TRBD1 identical over 10 bases. Trimming took 5 bases from V and 5 from J; bases not matched to a gene: 3. The germline V gene encodes CDR1 MNHEY and CDR2 SVGAGI. The CDR3 totals 13 residues. As DNA, the CDR3 is TGTGCCAGCAGTCTGACAGGGGGCCACGAGCAGTACTTC. Protein sequence: CASSLTGGHEQYF.

This sequence joins TRBV5-4 and TRBJ2-5, with D unresolved. The germline CDR1 and CDR2 sequences are SGHNT and YYREEE (reference sequence). CDR3 size: 13 residues. With 0 bases removed from V and 3 bases from J, the gap between germline ends came to 6 bases. Here the CDR3 DNA reads TGTGCCAGCAGCTTGGTAGCAGAAGAGACCCAGTACTTC. Translated: CASSLVAEETQYF.

This clone was counted a few times. The chain links TRBV5-4 to TRBJ2-5; D unclear. Germline lookup yields CDR1 SGHNT and CDR2 YYREEE (reference sequence). The CDR3 contains 15 residues. The germline V and J ends were trimmed by 5 bases and 3 bases, with 17 bases remaining between them. The CDR3 here is CASRPDLSLKETQYF. The CDR3 bases are TGTGCCAGCAGACCTGACTTGTCCCTTAAAGAGACCCAGTACTTC.

In DNA form, the CDR3 reads TGTGCCAGCAGCGCTCAAACGACAGGGAGGAGGACTGAAGCTTTCTTT. This codes for CASSAQTTGRRTEAFF. This chain joins TRBV9 and TRBJ1-1; TRBD1 agrees at 7 bases. CDR1 and CDR2 from the germline V gene are SGDLS and YYNGEE. V was pared by 3 bases and J by 5 bases, with 13 bases of the junction left unmatched. CDR3 length equals 16 residues.